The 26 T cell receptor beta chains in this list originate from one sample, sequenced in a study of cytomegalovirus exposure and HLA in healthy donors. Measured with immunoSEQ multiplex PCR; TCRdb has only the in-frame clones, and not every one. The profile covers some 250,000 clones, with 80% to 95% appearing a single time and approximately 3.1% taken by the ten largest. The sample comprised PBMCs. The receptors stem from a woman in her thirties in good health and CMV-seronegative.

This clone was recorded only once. The CDR3 here is CASSLGTSGRANIQYF. In DNA form, the CDR3 reads TGTGCCAGCAGCTTAGGGACTAGCGGGAGGGCCAACATTCAGTACTTC. The chain is built from TRBV7-2 and TRBJ2-4, with 15 bases fitting TRBD2. The CDR3 length is 16 residues. V lost 1 base and J lost 7; bases outside the gene matches: 2. Germline loops: CDR1 SGHTA, CDR2 FQGNSA.

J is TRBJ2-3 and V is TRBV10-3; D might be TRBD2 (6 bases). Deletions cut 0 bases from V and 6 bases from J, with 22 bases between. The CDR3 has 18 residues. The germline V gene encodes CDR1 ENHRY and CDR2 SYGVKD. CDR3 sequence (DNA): TGTGCCATCAGTGAGTCCTCGGGGACTCGAGGGCCTCTGGATACGCAGTATTTT. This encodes CAISESSGTRGPLDTQYF.

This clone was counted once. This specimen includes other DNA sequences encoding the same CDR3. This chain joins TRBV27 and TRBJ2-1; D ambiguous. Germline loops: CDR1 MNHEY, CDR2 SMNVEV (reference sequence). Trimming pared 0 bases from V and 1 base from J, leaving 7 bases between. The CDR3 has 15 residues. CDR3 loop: CASSLSFVSYNEQFF. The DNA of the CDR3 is TGTGCCAGCAGTTTATCGTTTGTGTCCTACAATGAGCAGTTCTTC.

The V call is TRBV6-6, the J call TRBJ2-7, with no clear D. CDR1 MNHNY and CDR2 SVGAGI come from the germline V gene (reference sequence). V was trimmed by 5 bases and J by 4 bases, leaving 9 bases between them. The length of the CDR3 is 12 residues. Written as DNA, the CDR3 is TGTGCCAGCAGTCCTCTTGAGTACGAGCAGTACTTC. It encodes CASSPLEYEQYF.

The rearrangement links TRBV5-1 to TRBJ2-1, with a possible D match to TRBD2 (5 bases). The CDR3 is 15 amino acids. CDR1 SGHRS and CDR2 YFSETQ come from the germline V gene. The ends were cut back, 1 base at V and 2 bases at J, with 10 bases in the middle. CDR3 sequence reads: CASSLYGDTYNEQFF. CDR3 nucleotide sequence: TGCGCCAGCAGCTTGTACGGGGATACCTACAATGAGCAGTTCTTC.

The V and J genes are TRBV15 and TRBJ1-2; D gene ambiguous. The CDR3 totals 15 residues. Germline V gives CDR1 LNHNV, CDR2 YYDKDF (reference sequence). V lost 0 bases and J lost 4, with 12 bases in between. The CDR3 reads CATSRDRAQAYGYTF. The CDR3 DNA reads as TGTGCCACCAGCAGAGATCGGGCGCAGGCCTATGGCTACACCTTC.

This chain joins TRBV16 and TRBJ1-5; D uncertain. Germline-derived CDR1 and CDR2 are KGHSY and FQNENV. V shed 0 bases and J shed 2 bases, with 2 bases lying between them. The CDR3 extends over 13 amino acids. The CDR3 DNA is TGTGCCAGCAGCCAATCTCGCAATCAGCCCCAGCATTTT. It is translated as CASSQSRNQPQHF.

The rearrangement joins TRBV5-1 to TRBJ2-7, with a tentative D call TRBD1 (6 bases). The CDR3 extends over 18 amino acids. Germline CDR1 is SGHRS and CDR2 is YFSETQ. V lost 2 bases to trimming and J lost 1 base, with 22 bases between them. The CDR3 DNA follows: TGCGCCAGCAGCTTATGGTGGGACGAACAGGGTCAGTCCTACGAGCAGTACTTC. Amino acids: CASSLWWDEQGQSYEQYF.

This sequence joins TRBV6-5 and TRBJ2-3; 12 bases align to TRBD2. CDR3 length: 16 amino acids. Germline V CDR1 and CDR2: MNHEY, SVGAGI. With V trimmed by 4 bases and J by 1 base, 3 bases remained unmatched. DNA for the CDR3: TGTGCCAGCAGTTCGACTAGCGGGAGAGGCACAGATACGCAGTATTTT. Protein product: CASSSTSGRGTDTQYF.

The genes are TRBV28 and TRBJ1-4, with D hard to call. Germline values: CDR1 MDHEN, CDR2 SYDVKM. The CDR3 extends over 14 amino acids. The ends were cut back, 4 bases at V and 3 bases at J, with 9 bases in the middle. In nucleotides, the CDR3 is TGTGCCAGCAGTTCGGGGAATGCTAATGAAAAACTGTTTTTT. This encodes CASSSGNANEKLFF. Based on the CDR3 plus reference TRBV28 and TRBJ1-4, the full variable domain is DVKVTQSSRYLVKRTGEKVFLECVQDMDHENMFWYRQDPGLGLRLIYFSYDVKMKEKGDIPEGYSVSREKKERFSLILESASTNQTSMYLCASSSGNANEKLFFGSGTQLSVL.

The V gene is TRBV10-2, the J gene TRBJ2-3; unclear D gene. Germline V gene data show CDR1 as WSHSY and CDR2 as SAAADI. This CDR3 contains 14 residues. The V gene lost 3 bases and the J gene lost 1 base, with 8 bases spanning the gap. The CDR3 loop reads CASSDQRGTDTQYF. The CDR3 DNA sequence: TGCGCCAGCAGTGATCAGCGAGGCACAGATACGCAGTATTTT.

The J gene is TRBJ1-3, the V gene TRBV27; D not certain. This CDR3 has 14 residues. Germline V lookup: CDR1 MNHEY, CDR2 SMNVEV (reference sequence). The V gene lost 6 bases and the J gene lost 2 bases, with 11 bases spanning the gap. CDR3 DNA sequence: TGTGCCAGCAGGTTGACCGGGGCTGGAAACACCATATATTTT. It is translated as CASRLTGAGNTIYF.

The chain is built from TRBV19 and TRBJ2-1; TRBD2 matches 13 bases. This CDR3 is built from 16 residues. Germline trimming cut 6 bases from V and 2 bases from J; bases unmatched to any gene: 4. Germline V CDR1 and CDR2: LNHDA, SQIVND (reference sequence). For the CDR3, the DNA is TGTGCCAGTAGAGCCGGGACTAGCGGGACCTACAATGAGCAGTTCTTC. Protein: CASRAGTSGTYNEQFF.

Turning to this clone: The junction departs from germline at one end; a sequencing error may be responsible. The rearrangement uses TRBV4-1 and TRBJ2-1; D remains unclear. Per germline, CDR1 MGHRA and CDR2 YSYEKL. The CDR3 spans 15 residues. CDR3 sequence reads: CASSKDDGGYNEQFF. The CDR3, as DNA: TGCGCCAGCAGCAAAGACGACGGCGGCTACAATGAGCAGTTCTTC.

The DNA of the CDR3 is TGTGCCAGCAGGAGTAGGGGGGATGAGACCCAGTACTTC. Protein: CASRSRGDETQYF. The chain is built from TRBV28 and TRBJ2-5; the D gene could be TRBD1 or TRBD2 (6 bases each). The V and J ends lost 6 bases and 5 bases respectively, with 13 bases between them. Per germline, CDR1 MDHEN and CDR2 SYDVKM. This CDR3 contains 13 residues.

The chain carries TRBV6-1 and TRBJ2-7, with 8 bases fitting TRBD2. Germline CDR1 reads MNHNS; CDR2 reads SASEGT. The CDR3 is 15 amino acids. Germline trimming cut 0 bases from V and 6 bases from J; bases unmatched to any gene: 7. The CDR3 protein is CASSEALTSVGEQYF. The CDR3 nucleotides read TGTGCCAGCAGTGAAGCGCTGACTAGCGTAGGCGAGCAGTACTTC.

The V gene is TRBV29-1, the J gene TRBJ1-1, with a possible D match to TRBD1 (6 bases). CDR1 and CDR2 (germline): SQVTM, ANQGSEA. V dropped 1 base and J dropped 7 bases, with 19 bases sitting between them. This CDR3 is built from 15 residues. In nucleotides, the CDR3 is TGCAGCGTTGAAGCTGCGAGGGGCGGGGGCCGTGAAGCTTTCTTT. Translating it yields CSVEAARGGGREAFF.

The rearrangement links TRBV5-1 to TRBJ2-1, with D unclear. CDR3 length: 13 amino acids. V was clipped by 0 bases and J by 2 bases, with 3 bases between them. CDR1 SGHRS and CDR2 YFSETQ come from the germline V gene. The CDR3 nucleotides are TGCGCCAGCAGCTTGGGGACCTACAATGAGCAGTTCTTC. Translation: CASSLGTYNEQFF.

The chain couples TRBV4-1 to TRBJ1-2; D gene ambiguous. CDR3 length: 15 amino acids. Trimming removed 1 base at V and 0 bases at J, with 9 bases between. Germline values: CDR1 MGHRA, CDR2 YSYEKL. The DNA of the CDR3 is TGCGCCAGCAGCCAAGGTCCAGAGACTAACTATGGCTACACCTTC. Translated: CASSQGPETNYGYTF.

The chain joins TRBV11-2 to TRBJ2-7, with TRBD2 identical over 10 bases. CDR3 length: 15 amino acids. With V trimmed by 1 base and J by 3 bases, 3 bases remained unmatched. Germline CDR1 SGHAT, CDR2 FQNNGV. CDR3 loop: CASSLGASGSYEQYF. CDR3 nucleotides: TGTGCCAGCAGCTTAGGTGCTAGCGGGAGCTACGAGCAGTACTTC.

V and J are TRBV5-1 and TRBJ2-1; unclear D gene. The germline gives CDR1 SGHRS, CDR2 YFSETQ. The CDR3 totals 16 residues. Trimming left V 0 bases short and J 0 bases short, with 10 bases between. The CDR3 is CASSLASGSSYNEQFF. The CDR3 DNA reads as TGCGCCAGCAGCTTGGCCTCAGGCAGCTCCTACAATGAGCAGTTCTTC.

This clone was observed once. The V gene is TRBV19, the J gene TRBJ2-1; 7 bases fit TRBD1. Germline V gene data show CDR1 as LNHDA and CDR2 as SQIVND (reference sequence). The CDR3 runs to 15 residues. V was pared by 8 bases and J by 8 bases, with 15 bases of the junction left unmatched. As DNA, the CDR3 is TGTGCCAGTTGGAAGAGTTCAGGGGGACCCGATGAGCAGTTCTTC. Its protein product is CASWKSSGGPDEQFF.

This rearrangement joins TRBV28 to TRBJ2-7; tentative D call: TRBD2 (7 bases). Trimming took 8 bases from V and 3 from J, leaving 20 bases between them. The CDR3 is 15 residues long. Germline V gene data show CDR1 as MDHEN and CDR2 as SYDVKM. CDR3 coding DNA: TGTGCCAGCGCGTCCGGAGGGGGGGCGCACTACGAGCAGTACTTC. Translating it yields CASASGGGAHYEQYF.

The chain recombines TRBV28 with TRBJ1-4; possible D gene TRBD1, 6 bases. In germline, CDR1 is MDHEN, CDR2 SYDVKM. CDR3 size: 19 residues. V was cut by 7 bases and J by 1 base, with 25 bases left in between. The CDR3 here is CASTTTPTGWVGTNEKLFF. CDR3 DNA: TGTGCCAGCACCACCACCCCCACAGGGTGGGTAGGAACTAATGAAAAACTGTTTTTT.

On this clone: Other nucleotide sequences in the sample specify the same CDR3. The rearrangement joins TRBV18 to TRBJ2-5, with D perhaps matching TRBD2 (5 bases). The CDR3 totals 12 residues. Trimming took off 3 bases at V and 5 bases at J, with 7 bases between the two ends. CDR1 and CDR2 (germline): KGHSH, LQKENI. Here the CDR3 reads CASSPRGETQYF. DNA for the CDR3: TGTGCCAGCTCACCCCGAGGGGAGACCCAGTACTTC.

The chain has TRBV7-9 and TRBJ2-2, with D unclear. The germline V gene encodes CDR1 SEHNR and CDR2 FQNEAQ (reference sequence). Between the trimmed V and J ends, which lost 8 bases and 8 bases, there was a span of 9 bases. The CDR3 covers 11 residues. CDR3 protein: CASLLTGELFF. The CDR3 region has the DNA TGTGCCAGCTTACTGACGGGGGAGCTGTTTTTT.